The source of this TCR beta chain is a study of blood T cells in healthy people across ages. Through a sample-barcoded 5' primer and a J-beta primer mix, a second PCR was run for roughly 7 to 11 cycles. Every cDNA molecule bore a tag from a template-switch adaptor containing 12 random nucleotides. TCRdb called the 5' RACE reads again in MiXCR, with one record for every CDR3 protein. This sample has 1.4 million or so distinct CDR3 sequences, with approximately 39% found just once. A word on this clonotype: The antigen remains unidentified.

Peripheral blood samples of around 9.8 milliliters were drawn from each donor. Study conclusions and caveats: PBMC samples, being unsorted, prevented any conclusive comparison of naive and antigen-experienced cells.

The receptor's source is a woman between 18 and 30 years old in good health. Input material: blood.

This CDR3 reads CSAQKLGDTQYF. The CDR3 DNA is TGCAGTGCTCAGAAGCTTGGAGATACGCAGTATTTT. The chain employs TRBV20-1 and TRBJ2-3; D remains ambiguous. V shed 5 bases and J shed 5 bases, with 11 bases lying between them. This CDR3 has 12 residues. The V gene's germline CDR1 is DFQATT and CDR2 SNEGSKA (reference sequence).